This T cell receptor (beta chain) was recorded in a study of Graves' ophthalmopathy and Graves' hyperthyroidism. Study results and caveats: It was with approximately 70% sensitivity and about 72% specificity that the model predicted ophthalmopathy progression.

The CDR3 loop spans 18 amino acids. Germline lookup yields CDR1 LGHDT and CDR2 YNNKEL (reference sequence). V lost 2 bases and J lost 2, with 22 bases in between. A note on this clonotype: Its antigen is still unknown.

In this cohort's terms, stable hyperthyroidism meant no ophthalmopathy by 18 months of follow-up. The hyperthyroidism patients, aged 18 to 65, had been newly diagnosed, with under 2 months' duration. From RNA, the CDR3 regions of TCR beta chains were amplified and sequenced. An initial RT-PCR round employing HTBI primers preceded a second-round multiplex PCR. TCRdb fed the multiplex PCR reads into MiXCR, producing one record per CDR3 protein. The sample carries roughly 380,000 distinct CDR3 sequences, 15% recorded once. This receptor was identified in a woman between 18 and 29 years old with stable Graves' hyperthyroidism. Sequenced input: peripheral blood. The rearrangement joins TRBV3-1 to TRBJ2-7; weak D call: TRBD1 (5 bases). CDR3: CASSQRSGRAYPPYEQYF. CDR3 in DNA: TGTGCCAGCAGCCAAAGATCAGGGCGCGCCTATCCTCCCTACGAGCAGTACTTC.